This T cell receptor (beta chain) originates from a study of blood T cell repertoires in COVID-19. There are 16 residues in the CDR3. Trimming pared 0 bases from V and 4 bases from J, leaving 15 bases between. Per the germline V gene, CDR1 is LGHNA and CDR2 is YNFKEQ. The repertoire was sequenced with immunoSEQ multiplex PCR; TCRdb's copy has only in-frame clones and lacks some. The profile shows 200,000 to 250,000 clones, 86% of them singletons. This sequence joins TRBV4-2 and TRBJ1-2, with D unclear. Source material: PBMCs or T cells enriched from blood (not recorded which). This sequence originates from a woman between 50 and 59 years old in a cohort exposed to, infected with or recovered from COVID-19 (not recorded which). The CDR3 nucleotides read TGTGCCAGCAGCCAAGAAGGTCGGGGAGGGTTCTATGGCTACACCTTC. It yields the protein CASSQEGRGGFYGYTF.